This T cell receptor beta chain was sequenced in a study of spatial heterogeneity in lung cancer. TCRdb analysed the 5' RACE reads with MiXCR anew, one entry per CDR3 protein. The sample holds about 90,000 distinct CDR3 sequences; 7.5% to 10% are singletons and the top ten take 6% to 7.5%. As to time point: sample taken at primary tumor resection. Unsorted whole RNA from tumor, nontumor lung or frozen PBMC underwent sequencing. After removal of 4 bases from V and 0 bases from J, the junction contained 8 bases not matched to a gene. The V gene's germline CDR1 is SQVTM and CDR2 ANQGSEA. The CDR3 extends over 15 amino acids.

The V call is TRBV29-1, the J call TRBJ2-7; 8 bases line up with TRBD1. This receptor was obtained from a male donor with early-stage non-small cell lung cancer. The input for sequencing was PBMCs, taken at surgery. In DNA form, the CDR3 reads TGCAGCGTTGCCAGGGGGCAGAGAAGCTCCTACGAGCAGTACTTC. It specifies CSVARGQRSSYEQYF.